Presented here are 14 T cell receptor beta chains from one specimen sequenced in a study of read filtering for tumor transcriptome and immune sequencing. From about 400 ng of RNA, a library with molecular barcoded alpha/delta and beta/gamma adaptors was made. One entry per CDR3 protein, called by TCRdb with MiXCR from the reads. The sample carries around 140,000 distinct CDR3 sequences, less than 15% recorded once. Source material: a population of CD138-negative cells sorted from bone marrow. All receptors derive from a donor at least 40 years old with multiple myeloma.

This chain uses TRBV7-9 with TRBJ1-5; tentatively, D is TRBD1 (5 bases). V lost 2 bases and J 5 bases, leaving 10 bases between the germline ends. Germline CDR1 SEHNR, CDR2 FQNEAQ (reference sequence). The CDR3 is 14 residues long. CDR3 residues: CASSLQGWDQPQHF. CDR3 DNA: TGTGCCAGCAGCTTACAGGGCTGGGATCAGCCCCAGCATTTT.

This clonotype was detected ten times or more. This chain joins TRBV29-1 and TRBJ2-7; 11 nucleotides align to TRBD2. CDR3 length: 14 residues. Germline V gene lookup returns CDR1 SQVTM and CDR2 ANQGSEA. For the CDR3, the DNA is TGCAGTGCCTCGGGACTAGCGGACTCCTACGAGCAGTACTTC. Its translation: CSASGLADSYEQYF.

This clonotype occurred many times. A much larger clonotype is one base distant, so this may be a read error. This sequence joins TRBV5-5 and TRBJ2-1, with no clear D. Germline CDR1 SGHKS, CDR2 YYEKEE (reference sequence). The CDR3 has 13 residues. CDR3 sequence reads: CASSYDFYNGQFF. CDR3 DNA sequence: TGTGCCAGCAGCTATGACTTCTACAATGGGCAGTTCTTC.

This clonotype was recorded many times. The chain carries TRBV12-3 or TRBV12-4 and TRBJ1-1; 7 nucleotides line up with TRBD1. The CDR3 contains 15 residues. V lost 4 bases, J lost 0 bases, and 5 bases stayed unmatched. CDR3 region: CASSSRGRMNTEAFF. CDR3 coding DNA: TGTGCCAGCAGTTCAAGGGGGCGAATGAACACTGAAGCTTTCTTT.

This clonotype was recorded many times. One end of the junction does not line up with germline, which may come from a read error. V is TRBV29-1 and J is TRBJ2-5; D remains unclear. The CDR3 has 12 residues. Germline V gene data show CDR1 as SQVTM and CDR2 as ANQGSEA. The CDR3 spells CSVPDLGSEPHF. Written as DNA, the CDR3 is TGCAGCGTACCCGACCTAGGCTCAGAACCGCACTTC. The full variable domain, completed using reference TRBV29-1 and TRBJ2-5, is SAVISQKPSRDICQRGTSLTIQCQVDSQVTMMFWYRQQPGQSLTLIATANQGSEATYESGFVIDKFPISRPNLTFSTLTVSNMSPEDSSIYLCSVPDLGSEPHFGPGTRLLVL.

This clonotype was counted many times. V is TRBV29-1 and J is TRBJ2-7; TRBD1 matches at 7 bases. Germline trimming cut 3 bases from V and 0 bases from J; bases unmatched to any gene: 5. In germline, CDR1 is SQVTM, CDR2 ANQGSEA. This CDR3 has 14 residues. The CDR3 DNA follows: TGCAGCGTTGAGGTAGGGACAGCCTCCTACGAGCAGTACTTC. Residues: CSVEVGTASYEQYF.

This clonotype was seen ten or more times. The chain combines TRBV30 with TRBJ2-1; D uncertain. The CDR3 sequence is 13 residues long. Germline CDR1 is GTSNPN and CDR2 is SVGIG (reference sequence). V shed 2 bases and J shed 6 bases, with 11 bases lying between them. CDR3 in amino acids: CAWSLYTGNEQFF. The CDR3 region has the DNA TGTGCCTGGAGTTTGTATACTGGCAATGAGCAGTTCTTC.

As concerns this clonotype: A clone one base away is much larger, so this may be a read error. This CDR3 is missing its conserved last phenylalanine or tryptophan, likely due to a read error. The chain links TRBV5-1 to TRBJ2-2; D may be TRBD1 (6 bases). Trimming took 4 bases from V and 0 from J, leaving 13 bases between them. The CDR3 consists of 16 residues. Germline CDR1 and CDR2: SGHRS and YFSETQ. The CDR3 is CASSRTAESNTGELFS. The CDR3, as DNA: TGCGCCAGCAGCCGGACAGCGGAATCGAACACCGGGGAGCTGTTTTCT.

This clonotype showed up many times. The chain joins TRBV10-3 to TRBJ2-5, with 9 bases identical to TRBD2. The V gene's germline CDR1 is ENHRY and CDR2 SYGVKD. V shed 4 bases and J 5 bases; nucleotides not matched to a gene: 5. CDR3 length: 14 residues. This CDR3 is CAISGASGKETQYF. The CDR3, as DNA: TGTGCCATCAGTGGGGCTAGCGGGAAGGAGACCCAGTACTTC.

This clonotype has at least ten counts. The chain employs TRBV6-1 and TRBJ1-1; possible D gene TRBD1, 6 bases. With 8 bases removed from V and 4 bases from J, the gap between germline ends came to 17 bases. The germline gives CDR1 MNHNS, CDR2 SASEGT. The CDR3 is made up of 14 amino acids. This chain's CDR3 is CASPKPGGRTEAFF. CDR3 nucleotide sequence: TGTGCCAGCCCTAAACCGGGGGGCCGCACTGAAGCTTTCTTT.

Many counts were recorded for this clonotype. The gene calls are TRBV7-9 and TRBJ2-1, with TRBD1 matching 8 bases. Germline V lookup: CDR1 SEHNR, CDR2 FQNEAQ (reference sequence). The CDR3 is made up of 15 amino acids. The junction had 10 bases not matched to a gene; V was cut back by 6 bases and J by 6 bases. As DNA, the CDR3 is TGTGCCAGCAGTGGGGCAGGGGGCTTTTCCAATGAGCAGTTCTTC. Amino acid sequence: CASSGAGGFSNEQFF.

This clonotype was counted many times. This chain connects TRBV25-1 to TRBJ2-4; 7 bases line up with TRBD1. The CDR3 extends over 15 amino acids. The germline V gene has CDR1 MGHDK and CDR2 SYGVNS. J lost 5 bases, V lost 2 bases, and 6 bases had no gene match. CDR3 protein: CASSEAGTAQNIQYF. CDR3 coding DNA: TGTGCCAGCAGTGAAGCCGGGACAGCACAAAACATTCAGTACTTC.

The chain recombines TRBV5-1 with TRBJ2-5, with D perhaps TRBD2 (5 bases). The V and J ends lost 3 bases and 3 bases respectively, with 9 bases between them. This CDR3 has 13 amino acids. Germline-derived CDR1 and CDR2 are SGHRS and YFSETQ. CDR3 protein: CASSSPGKETQYF. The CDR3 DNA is TGCGCCAGCAGCTCACCGGGAAAAGAGACCCAGTACTTC.

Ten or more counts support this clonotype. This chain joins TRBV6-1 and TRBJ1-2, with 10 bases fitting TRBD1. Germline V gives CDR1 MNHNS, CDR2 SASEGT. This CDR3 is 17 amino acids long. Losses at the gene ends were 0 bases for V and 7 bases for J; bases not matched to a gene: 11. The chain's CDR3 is CASSEAGDRGLYRGYTF. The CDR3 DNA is TGTGCCAGCAGTGAAGCCGGGGACAGGGGTCTCTATCGTGGCTACACCTTC.